The 23 T cell receptor beta chains below come from one sample, sequenced in a study of cytomegalovirus exposure and HLA in healthy donors. It was with 60 Vbeta and 13 Jbeta primers that the PCR ran. Profiled with immunoSEQ multiplex PCR; TCRdb holds only in-frame clones, not every one. The top ten clones hold 1.8% of a sample with over 200,000 clones, more than 65% of them seen once. The sequencing sample was made of PBMCs. These receptors were obtained from a woman aged 25-40 years in good health and CMV-seronegative.

This clone has a handful of counts. The chain carries TRBV2 and TRBJ2-3; 7 bases agree with TRBD2. Trimming at V came to 3 bases and at J to 2 bases, leaving 5 bases not matched to a gene. The CDR3 covers 15 residues. The germline CDR1 and CDR2 sequences are SNHLY and FYNNEI. The CDR3 DNA reads as TGTGCCAGCAGTGAGGCTAGCGGACTCACAGATACGCAGTATTTT. This sequence encodes CASSEASGLTDTQYF.

This clone was counted once. The chain combines TRBV27 with TRBJ1-2, with D perhaps TRBD1 (5 bases). The CDR3 is made up of 14 amino acids. Germline V gives CDR1 MNHEY, CDR2 SMNVEV (reference sequence). V lost 2 bases to trimming and J lost 6 bases, with 13 bases between them. This CDR3 reads CASSLGGAGDGYTF. The CDR3 DNA sequence: TGTGCCAGCAGTTTAGGCGGGGCGGGGGATGGCTACACCTTC.

The CDR3 DNA follows: TGCGCCAGCAGCCAAGATTTCGGGACTCCCCAGGAGACCCAGTACTTC. This encodes CASSQDFGTPQETQYF. The V call is TRBV4-1, the J call TRBJ2-5, with D tentatively TRBD2 (6 bases). V was clipped by 0 bases and J by 5 bases, with 16 bases between them. The CDR3 has 16 amino acids. Per germline, CDR1 MGHRA and CDR2 YSYEKL.

V and J are TRBV10-3 and TRBJ1-1, with a weak D call TRBD1 (6 bases). The V gene's germline CDR1 is ENHRY and CDR2 SYGVKD. Between the trimmed V and J ends, which lost 10 bases and 4 bases, there was a span of 13 bases. This CDR3 is built from 12 residues. CDR3: CASNREGTEAFF. DNA for the CDR3: TGTGCCAGCAACAGGGAGGGCACTGAAGCTTTCTTT.

The rearrangement joins TRBV5-1 to TRBJ2-2; TRBD2 is a possible D gene (6 bases). The V and J ends lost 4 bases and 0 bases respectively, with 10 bases between them. The CDR3 has 15 amino acids. Germline V lookup: CDR1 SGHRS, CDR2 YFSETQ. DNA of the CDR3: TGCGCCAGCAGCCAAGGGACTCCGAACACCGGGGAGCTGTTTTTT. Amino acids: CASSQGTPNTGELFF.

The gene calls are TRBV4-1 and TRBJ2-1; 12 bases align to TRBD2. Per germline, CDR1 MGHRA and CDR2 YSYEKL. The junction had 9 bases not matched to a gene; V was cut back by 5 bases and J by 7 bases. The CDR3 has 16 amino acids. The CDR3 region is CASSLLAGGLQNEQFF. The CDR3 DNA follows: TGCGCCAGCAGCTTACTAGCGGGGGGTCTACAGAATGAGCAGTTCTTC.

The chain has TRBV11-2 and TRBJ2-5; 13 bases are shared with TRBD2. The J segment lost 1 base and the V segment lost 1 base, leaving 3 bases of the junction unmatched. CDR3 length equals 17 residues. CDR1 SGHAT and CDR2 FQNNGV come from the germline V gene. The CDR3 bases are TGTGCCAGCAGCTTAGGAGGACTAGCGGGAGTCCAAGAGACCCAGTACTTC. It encodes CASSLGGLAGVQETQYF.

The chain links TRBV30 to TRBJ1-1, with D possibly TRBD1 on 5 matching bases. From germline, CDR1 is GTSNPN and CDR2 SVGIG (reference sequence). This CDR3 is 13 amino acids long. Trimming shortened V by 3 bases and J by 3 bases, and 11 bases separated the two germline ends. The chain's CDR3 is CAWRGRGDTEAFF. The CDR3 DNA reads as TGTGCCTGGAGAGGACGGGGGGACACTGAAGCTTTCTTT.

Only one count was recorded for this clone. J is TRBJ2-3 and V is TRBV7-6, with TRBD1 identical over 9 bases. V lost 1 base, J lost 4 bases, and 0 bases stayed unmatched. The CDR3 is 14 amino acids. CDR1 and CDR2 (germline): SGHVS, FNYEAQ. The CDR3 spells CASSLGTGADTQYF. The DNA for the CDR3 is TGTGCCAGCAGCTTAGGGACAGGGGCAGATACGCAGTATTTT.

The chain carries TRBV14 and TRBJ1-1; possible D gene TRBD1, 6 bases. Germline V CDR1 and CDR2: SGHDN, FVKESK. The germline V and J ends were trimmed by 0 bases and 8 bases, with 13 bases remaining between them. This CDR3 contains 14 residues. Written as DNA, the CDR3 is TGTGCCAGCAGCCAAGAAGGCCTCGGGACAGAAGCTTTCTTT. It yields the protein CASSQEGLGTEAFF. The full variable domain, in which reference TRBV14 and TRBJ1-1 provide the parts outside the CDR3, is EAGVTQFPSHSVIEKGQTVTLRCDPISGHDNLYWYRRVMGKEIKFLLHFVKESKQDESGMPNNRFLAERTGGTYSTLKVQPAELEDSGVYFCASSQEGLGTEAFFGQGTRLTVV.

The chain carries TRBV4-1 and TRBJ1-2; a possible D gene is TRBD1 (6 bases). Germline V gene sequence: CDR1 MGHRA, CDR2 YSYEKL. The length of the CDR3 is 16 residues. V lost 1 base and J lost 5, with 17 bases in between. The CDR3 DNA reads as TGCGCCAGCAGCCAAGTGTATCCAGGGGTAAGGTATGGCTACACCTTC. Translated: CASSQVYPGVRYGYTF.

The V gene is TRBV7-9, the J gene TRBJ2-7; a possible D gene is TRBD2 (5 bases). Germline V gene data show CDR1 as SEHNR and CDR2 as FQNEAQ (reference sequence). Trimming left V 2 bases short and J 0 bases short, with 17 bases between. This CDR3 comprises 17 residues. CDR3 sequence: CASSLMMWGESSYEQYF. CDR3 DNA sequence: TGTGCCAGCAGCTTAATGATGTGGGGAGAGAGCTCCTACGAGCAGTACTTC.

The chain employs TRBV2 and TRBJ2-5, with 9 bases that match TRBD2. Unmatched junction bases numbered 15, after V lost 7 bases and J lost 9 bases. There are 15 residues in the CDR3. Germline-derived CDR1 and CDR2 are SNHLY and FYNNEI. The CDR3 nucleotides read TGTGCCAGCAATCCTAGCGGGACCCAGCCCGGGGCCCAGTACTTC. It codes for CASNPSGTQPGAQYF.

The rearrangement joins TRBV30 to TRBJ2-2, with 10 bases aligning to TRBD1. This CDR3 contains 15 residues. Germline V gene sequence: CDR1 GTSNPN, CDR2 SVGIG (reference sequence). The V and J ends lost 4 bases and 5 bases, in that order; junction bases with no gene match: 7. DNA of the CDR3: TGTGCCTGGACGACAGGGGGCATGAGGACCGGGGAGCTGTTTTTT. It translates to CAWTTGGMRTGELFF. The whole variable domain, filled in from reference TRBV30 and TRBJ2-2, reads SQTIHQWPATLVQPVGSPLSLECTVEGTSNPNLYWYRQAAGRGLQLLFYSVGIGQISSEVPQNLSASRPQDRQFILSSKKLLLSDSGFYLCAWTTGGMRTGELFFGEGSRLTVL.

J is TRBJ2-7 and V is TRBV30; 10 positions match TRBD2. The CDR3 has 13 amino acids. V shed 0 bases, J shed 6 bases, and the junction held 2 bases outside the gene matches. CDR1 and CDR2 from the germline V gene are GTSNPN and SVGIG (reference sequence). The CDR3 region is CAWSVAGGSEQYF. The DNA of the CDR3 is TGTGCCTGGAGTGTAGCGGGAGGGAGCGAGCAGTACTTC. Looking up the rest from reference TRBV30 and TRBJ2-7 gives the full variable domain: SQTIHQWPATLVQPVGSPLSLECTVEGTSNPNLYWYRQAAGRGLQLLFYSVGIGQISSEVPQNLSASRPQDRQFILSSKKLLLSDSGFYLCAWSVAGGSEQYFGPGTRLTVT.

In DNA, the CDR3 is TGCGCCAGCAGCCAAGGGGCCTACCCCACAGATACGCAGTATTTT. This encodes CASSQGAYPTDTQYF. The rearrangement uses TRBV4-1 and TRBJ2-3; D gene ambiguous. Germline V gene lookup returns CDR1 MGHRA and CDR2 YSYEKL. Trimming removed 1 base from V and 2 bases from J, with 10 bases in between. This CDR3 comprises 15 residues.

This chain connects TRBV5-4 to TRBJ2-3, with 10 bases matching TRBD1. J was trimmed by 5 bases and V by 5 bases; bases with no gene match: 5. Germline V gene data show CDR1 as SGHNT and CDR2 as YYREEE (reference sequence). CDR3 size: 14 residues. DNA of the CDR3: TGTGCCAGCAGGAGGACAGGGGGACGAGATACGCAGTATTTT. Translated, it gives CASRRTGGRDTQYF. Supplemented by reference TRBV5-4 and TRBJ2-3, the full variable domain reads ETGVTQSPTHLIKTRGQQVTLRCSSQSGHNTVSWYQQALGQGPQFIFQYYREEENGRGNFPPRFSGLQFPNYSSELNVNALELDDSALYLCASRRTGGRDTQYFGPGTRLTVL.

The chain uses TRBV19 and TRBJ2-3; D is possibly TRBD1 (7 bases). This CDR3 has 16 residues. Trimming shortened V by 6 bases and J by 2 bases, and 18 bases separated the two germline ends. The germline gives CDR1 LNHDA, CDR2 SQIVND (reference sequence). The CDR3 region is CASRAAGTAYTDTQYF. CDR3 in DNA: TGTGCCAGTAGGGCCGCGGGGACAGCTTACACAGATACGCAGTATTTT.

This chain joins TRBV5-1 and TRBJ1-1; D not resolved. This CDR3 has 15 residues. V lost 1 base and J lost 0, with 10 bases in between. Germline CDR1 reads SGHRS; CDR2 reads YFSETQ. The CDR3 reads CASSLSFGMNTEAFF. CDR3 DNA sequence: TGCGCCAGCAGCTTGAGTTTCGGTATGAACACTGAAGCTTTCTTT.

This clone was found once. The V call is TRBV13, the J call TRBJ2-7, with 7 bases that match TRBD1. J was trimmed by 2 bases and V by 1 base; bases with no gene match: 5. The CDR3 is 15 residues long. Looked up from germline, CDR1 is PRHDT and CDR2 is FYEKMQ (reference sequence). The CDR3 nucleotides are TGTGCCAGCAGCTTAGAGCGGACAGGAGCCTACGAGCAGTACTTC. It encodes CASSLERTGAYEQYF.

The chain couples TRBV7-9 to TRBJ2-1; 7 bases align to TRBD1. The CDR3 totals 15 residues. Germline lookup yields CDR1 SEHNR and CDR2 FQNEAQ (reference sequence). V was clipped by 1 base and J by 8 bases; unmatched bases: 8. CDR3 coding DNA: TGTGCCAGCAGCTTAGACAGGGGTCCCTGGTATGAGCAGTTCTTC. The encoded protein is CASSLDRGPWYEQFF.

The V call is TRBV5-4, the J call TRBJ1-2; a weak D match, TRBD1 (6 bases). This CDR3 is built from 12 residues. Germline CDR1 and CDR2: SGHNT and YYREEE (reference sequence). V was shortened by 1 base and J by 5 bases, with 6 bases between the two germline ends. CDR3 nucleotides: TGTGCCAGCAGCTTGACAGGGTATGGCTACACCTTC. This codes for CASSLTGYGYTF.

This clone was found a few times. The chain carries TRBV19 and TRBJ1-1, with D possibly TRBD1 on 5 matching bases. The V end was cut by 3 bases, the J end by 10 bases, with 18 bases between. The CDR3 spans 14 residues. Per the germline V gene, CDR1 is LNHDA and CDR2 is SQIVND (reference sequence). CDR3 sequence: CASSMRQGHEVAFF. Here the CDR3 DNA reads TGTGCCAGTAGTATGAGGCAGGGCCATGAGGTAGCTTTCTTT.